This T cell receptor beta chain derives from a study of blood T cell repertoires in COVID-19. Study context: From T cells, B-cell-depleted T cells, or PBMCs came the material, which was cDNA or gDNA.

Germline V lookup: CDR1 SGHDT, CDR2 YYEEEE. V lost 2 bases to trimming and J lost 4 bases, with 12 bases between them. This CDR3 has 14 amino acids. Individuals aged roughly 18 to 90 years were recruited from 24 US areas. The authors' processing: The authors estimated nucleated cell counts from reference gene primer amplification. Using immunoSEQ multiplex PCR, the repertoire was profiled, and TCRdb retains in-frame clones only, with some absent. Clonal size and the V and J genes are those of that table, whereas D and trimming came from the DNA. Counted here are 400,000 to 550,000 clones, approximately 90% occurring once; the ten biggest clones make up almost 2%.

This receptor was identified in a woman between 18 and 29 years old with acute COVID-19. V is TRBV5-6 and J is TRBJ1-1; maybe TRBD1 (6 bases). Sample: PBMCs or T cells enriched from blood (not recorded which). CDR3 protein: CASSLGGLGTEAFF. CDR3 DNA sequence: TGTGCCAGCAGCTTAGGGGGTTTGGGCACTGAAGCTTTCTTT.